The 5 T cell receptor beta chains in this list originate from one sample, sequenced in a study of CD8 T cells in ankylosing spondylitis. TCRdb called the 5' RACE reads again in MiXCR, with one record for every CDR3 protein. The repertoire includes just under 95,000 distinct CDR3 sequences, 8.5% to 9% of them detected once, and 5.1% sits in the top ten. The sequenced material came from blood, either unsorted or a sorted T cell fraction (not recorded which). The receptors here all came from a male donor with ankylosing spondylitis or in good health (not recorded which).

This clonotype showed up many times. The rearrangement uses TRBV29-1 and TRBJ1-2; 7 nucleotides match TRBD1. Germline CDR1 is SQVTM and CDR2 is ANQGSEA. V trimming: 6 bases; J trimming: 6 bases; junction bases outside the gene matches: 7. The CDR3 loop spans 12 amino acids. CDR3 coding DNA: TGCAGCGTAGGGACAGAGAGCCATGGCTACACCTTC. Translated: CSVGTESHGYTF.

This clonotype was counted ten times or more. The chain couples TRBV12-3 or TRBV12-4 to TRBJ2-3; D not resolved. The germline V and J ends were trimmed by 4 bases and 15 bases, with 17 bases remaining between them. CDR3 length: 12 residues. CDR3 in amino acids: CASSSTARMVYF. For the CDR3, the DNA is TGTGCCAGCAGTTCCACCGCCCGGATGGTCTATTTT.

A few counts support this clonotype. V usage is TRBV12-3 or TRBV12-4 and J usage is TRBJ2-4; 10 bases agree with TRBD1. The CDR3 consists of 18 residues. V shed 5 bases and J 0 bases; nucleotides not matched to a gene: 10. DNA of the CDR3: TGTGCCAGCAGTCCAAGGGACAGGGGCGTACTAGCCAAAAACATTCAGTACTTC. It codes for CASSPRDRGVLAKNIQYF.

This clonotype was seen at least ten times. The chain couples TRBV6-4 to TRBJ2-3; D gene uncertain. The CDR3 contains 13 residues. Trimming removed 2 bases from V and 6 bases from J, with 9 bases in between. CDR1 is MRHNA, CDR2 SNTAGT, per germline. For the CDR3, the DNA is TGTGCCAGCAGTGACGGGGTAGCCGATACGCAGTATTTT. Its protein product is CASSDGVADTQYF.

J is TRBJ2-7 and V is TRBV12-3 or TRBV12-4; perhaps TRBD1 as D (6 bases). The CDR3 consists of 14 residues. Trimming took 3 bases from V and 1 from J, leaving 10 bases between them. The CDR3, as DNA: TGTGCCAGCAGTTTTGGGGGACAATCCTACGAGCAGTACTTC. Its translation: CASSFGGQSYEQYF.